One sample yielded the 9 T cell receptor beta chains listed below, sequenced in a study of response to subunit inactivated influenza vaccine. TCRdb re-analysed the RT-PCR reads in MiXCR, keeping a single row per CDR3 protein. The table has around 530,000 distinct CDR3 sequences, approximately 15% seen once; the top ten hold 3% to 3.5%. The source material was CD4+ T cells sorted from PBMCs, sampled roughly 24 months after vaccination. The receptor set was obtained from a man aged 50 to 75 who received an inactivated influenza vaccine.

This clonotype was seen at least ten times. The genes are TRBV12-3 or TRBV12-4 and TRBJ2-5; 8 positions match TRBD1. V shed 6 bases, J shed 6 bases, and the junction held 9 bases outside the gene matches. This CDR3 has 14 residues. This CDR3 is CASRKTGEVKTQYF. CDR3 coding DNA: TGTGCCAGCAGGAAGACAGGGGAGGTAAAGACCCAGTACTTC.

The J gene is TRBJ2-3, the V gene TRBV14; D gene unclear. Trimming pared 2 bases from V and 0 bases from J, leaving 9 bases between. The CDR3 runs to 15 residues. Germline CDR1 and CDR2: SGHDN and FVKESK. In DNA, the CDR3 is TGTGCCAGCAGCCAATTTCAATCTAGCACAGATACGCAGTATTTT. Translation gives CASSQFQSSTDTQYF.

This clonotype was seen a few times. The chain joins TRBV5-1 to TRBJ2-5; 7 nucleotides line up with TRBD2. From germline, CDR1 is SGHRS and CDR2 YFSETQ. This CDR3 is built from 14 residues. J lost 7 bases, V lost 3 bases, and 9 bases had no gene match. The CDR3 DNA reads TGCGCCAGCAGCTCGGAGACTAGCCGGGGGACCCAGTACTTC. Residues: CASSSETSRGTQYF.

V gene TRBV19 combines with J gene TRBJ2-1; D tentatively reads TRBD1 or TRBD2 (5 bases each). Looked up from germline, CDR1 is LNHDA and CDR2 is SQIVND (reference sequence). Trimming cost V 1 base and J 0 bases, with 10 bases left between them. CDR3 length equals 16 residues. CDR3 DNA: TGTGCCAGTAGTATAGTAGGGACCCTCTCCTACAATGAGCAGTTCTTC. It is translated as CASSIVGTLSYNEQFF.

This clonotype was counted a few times. The chain recombines TRBV5-1 with TRBJ2-7; the D is unclear. Germline CDR1 and CDR2: SGHRS and YFSETQ. Trimming stripped 5 bases from V and 0 bases from J, with 18 bases between. The CDR3 is 16 amino acids. The CDR3 DNA sequence: TGCGCCAGCAGGTTTTCCCCAGGCTATAGCTCCTACGAGCAGTACTTC. This translates into CASRFSPGYSSYEQYF.

This clonotype was counted between two and nine times. The rearrangement uses TRBV5-1 and TRBJ2-2; D unresolved. Trimming pared 4 bases from V and 6 bases from J, leaving 16 bases between. CDR1 SGHRS and CDR2 YFSETQ come from the germline V gene. The CDR3 length is 15 residues. The CDR3, as DNA: TGCGCCAGCAGCCCGTCGCTACTGACCGCCGGGGAGCTGTTTTTT. This encodes CASSPSLLTAGELFF.

The CDR3, as DNA: TGTGCCAGCAGCATCGACAGGGGAGTTAGAGAGACCCAGTACTTC. Its protein is CASSIDRGVRETQYF. The chain joins TRBV7-2 to TRBJ2-5; 8 bases align to TRBD1. This CDR3 region has 15 residues. Trimming took 5 bases from V and 4 from J; bases not matched to a gene: 9. The germline CDR1 and CDR2 sequences are SGHTA and FQGNSA.

The J gene is TRBJ1-4, the V gene TRBV25-1, with a weak D call TRBD1 (5 bases). This CDR3 is 15 amino acids long. Trimming stripped 4 bases from V and 3 bases from J, with 12 bases between. CDR1 is MGHDK, CDR2 SYGVNS, per germline. The CDR3 DNA sequence: TGTGCCAGCAGTGGCCGTGGGGACGCTAATGAAAAACTGTTTTTT. This translates into CASSGRGDANEKLFF.

J is TRBJ1-5 and V is TRBV11-2; D is perhaps TRBD1 (5 bases). The length of the CDR3 is 19 residues. Trimming took 5 bases from V and 0 from J, leaving 23 bases between them. CDR1 and CDR2 from the germline V gene are SGHAT and FQNNGV. Written as DNA, the CDR3 is TGTGCCAGCAGCCCGTCGGGACCCCAGGTTCGGGGTAGCAATCAGCCCCAGCATTTT. It encodes CASSPSGPQVRGSNQPQHF.